This T cell receptor beta chain was captured by sequencing in a study of T-cell reconstitution after alpha-beta-depleted transplantation in children. General study points: Newly produced T cells mostly provided counts and TCRbeta diversity after one year, as hyperexpanded clones declined.

Construction of the TCRbeta library involved unique molecular identifiers. From the PCR reads, TCRdb called clonotypes with MiXCR, one entry per CDR3 protein. Of approximately 150,000 distinct CDR3 sequences listed, about 9% are singletons. This clonotype was counted ten times or more. The antigen is undetermined. Trimming cost V 4 bases and J 1 base, with 12 bases left between them. The CDR3 spans 14 residues. Germline assignment: CDR1 DFQATT and CDR2 SNEGSKA (reference sequence). This receptor was obtained from a female patient younger than 10 who had a stem cell transplant for congenital amegakaryocytic thrombocytopenia, so the T cells may come from the graft donor. J is TRBJ2-3 and V is TRBV20-1, with D possibly being TRBD1 (5 bases). Sequencing used PBMCs, mostly from graft donor cells, obtained 180 days after TCRalphabeta/CD19-depleted stem cell transplant. This CDR3 is CSATDRYGTDTQYF. The CDR3 nucleotides read TGCAGTGCTACAGACAGATATGGCACAGATACGCAGTATTTT.